This T cell receptor beta chain is from a study of blood T cell repertoires in COVID-19. The repertoire was sequenced with immunoSEQ multiplex PCR; TCRdb's copy has only in-frame clones and lacks some. The sample lists under 200,000 clones; roughly 85% were seen once. The Seattle site enrolled patients during active infection and followed them longitudinally. The CDR3 is made up of 15 amino acids. Looked up from germline, CDR1 is SGDLS and CDR2 is YYNGEE. Trimming stripped 0 bases from V and 1 base from J, with 10 bases between. This receptor was taken from a woman in her sixties with COVID-19, enrolled during active disease. Sequencing input: peripheral blood. The V call is TRBV9, the J call TRBJ1-1; weak D call: TRBD1 (6 bases). CDR3 sequence reads: CASSVAGRGNTEAFF. The CDR3 DNA sequence: TGTGCCAGCAGCGTAGCGGGCAGGGGGAACACTGAAGCTTTCTTT.